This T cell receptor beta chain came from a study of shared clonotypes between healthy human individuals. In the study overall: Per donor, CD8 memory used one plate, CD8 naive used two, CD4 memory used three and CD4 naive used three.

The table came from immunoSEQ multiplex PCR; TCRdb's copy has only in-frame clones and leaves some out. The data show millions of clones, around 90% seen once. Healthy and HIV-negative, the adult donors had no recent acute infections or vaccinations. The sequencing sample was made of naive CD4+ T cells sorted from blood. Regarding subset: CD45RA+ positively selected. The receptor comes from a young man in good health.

CDR3 region: CAWTPIRGLTGELFF. The CDR3 nucleotides read TGTGCCTGGACTCCGATCAGGGGGCTCACCGGGGAGCTGTTTTTT. The chain couples TRBV30 to TRBJ2-2; 8 nucleotides align to TRBD1. This CDR3 region has 15 residues. The junction had 8 bases not matched to a gene; V was cut back by 4 bases and J by 4 bases. Germline V gene sequence: CDR1 GTSNPN, CDR2 SVGIG (reference sequence).